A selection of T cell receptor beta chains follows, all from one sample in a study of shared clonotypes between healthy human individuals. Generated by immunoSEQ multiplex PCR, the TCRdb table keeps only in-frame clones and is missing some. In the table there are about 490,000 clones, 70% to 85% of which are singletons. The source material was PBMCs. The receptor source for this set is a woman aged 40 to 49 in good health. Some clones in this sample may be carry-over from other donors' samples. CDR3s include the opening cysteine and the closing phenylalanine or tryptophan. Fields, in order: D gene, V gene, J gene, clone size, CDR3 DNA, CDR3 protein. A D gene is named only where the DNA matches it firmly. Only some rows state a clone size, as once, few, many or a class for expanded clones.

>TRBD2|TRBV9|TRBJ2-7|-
TGTGCCAGCAGCGTAGAGGTAGCGGGAGGGCGCGAGCAGTACTTC
CASSVEVAGGREQYF
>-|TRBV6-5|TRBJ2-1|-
TGTGCCAGCAGAAACCCGGACTTAGATGAGCAGTTCTTC
CASRNPDLDEQFF
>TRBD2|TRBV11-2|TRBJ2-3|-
TGTGCCAGCAGCCCCCGGGGACTAGCGGAGTTTAGCACAGATACGCAGTATTTT
CASSPRGLAEFSTDTQYF
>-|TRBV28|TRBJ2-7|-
TGTGCCAGCAGGTTCCCACCCTACGAGCAGTACTTC
CASRFPPYEQYF
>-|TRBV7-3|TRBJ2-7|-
TGTGCCAGCAGCTTATCTGGGAGCTCCTACGAGCAGTACTTC
CASSLSGSSYEQYF
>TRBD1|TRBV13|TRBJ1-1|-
TGTGCCAGCAGCCGGGACAGGAGGAACACTGAAGCTTTCTTT
CASSRDRRNTEAFF
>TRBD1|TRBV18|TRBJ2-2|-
TGTGCCAGCTCACCCACGACAGGGCCGACCGGGGAGCTGTTTTTC
CASSPTTGPTGELFF
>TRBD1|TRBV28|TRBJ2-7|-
TGTGCCAGCAGCCGCGACAGGGCGAGTTCCTACGAGCAGTACTTC
CASSRDRASSYEQYF
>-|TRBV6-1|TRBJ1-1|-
TGTGCCAGCAGTGAAGGGATTTTCCAGGTAACTGAAGCTTTCTTT
CASSEGIFQVTEAFF
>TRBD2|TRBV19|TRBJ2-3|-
TGTGCCAGTAGTCAGCGGGAGGGGTACACAGATACGCAGTATTTT
CASSQREGYTDTQYF
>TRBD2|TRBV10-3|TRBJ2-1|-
TGTGCCATCAGCGATCTAGCGGGAAGAAACAATGAGCAGTTCTTC
CAISDLAGRNNEQFF
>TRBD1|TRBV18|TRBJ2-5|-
TGTGCCAGCTCACCATCAGGACAGGGGGAGACCCAGTACTTC
CASSPSGQGETQYF
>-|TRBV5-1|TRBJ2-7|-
TGCGCCAGCAGCTTGTTGGGGTTAGGGTACGAGCAGTACTTC
CASSLLGLGYEQYF
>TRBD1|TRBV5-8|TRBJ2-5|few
TGTGCCAGCAGCTACGGGACAGGGGGACAAGAGACCCAGTACTTC
CASSYGTGGQETQYF
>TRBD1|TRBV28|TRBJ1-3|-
TGTGCCAGCAGTACCGGGACAGGGGGCGCCGGAGCTGGAAACACCATATATTTT
CASSTGTGGAGAGNTIYF
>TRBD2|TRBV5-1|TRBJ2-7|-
TGCGCCAGCAGCTCTGGGGCTAGCGGGAGCGACGAGCAGTACTTC
CASSSGASGSDEQYF
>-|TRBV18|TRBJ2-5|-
TGTGCCAGCTCATTATCGGGAAGAGAGACCCAGTACTTC
CASSLSGRETQYF
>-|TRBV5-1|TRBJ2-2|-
TGCGCCAGCAGCTTGAACGGTCAGGGGTACACCGGGGAGCTGTTTTTT
CASSLNGQGYTGELFF
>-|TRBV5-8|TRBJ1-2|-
TGTGCCAGCAGCTTGGGGGGGATCTATGGCTACACCTTC
CASSLGGIYGYTF
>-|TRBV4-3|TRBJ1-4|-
TGCGCCAGCAGCCAAGGACAGATCCCGACTAATGAAAAACTGTTTTTT
CASSQGQIPTNEKLFF